This T cell receptor beta chain was recorded in a study of cytomegalovirus exposure and HLA in healthy donors. Looking at the study overall: Prior work identified 117 million unique TCR beta sequences in around 170 million T cells.

PCR primers comprised 60 Vbeta and 13 Jbeta primers. Only in-frame clones appear in the TCRdb table, and some are missing; sequencing was by immunoSEQ multiplex PCR. In the table there are over 150,000 clones, roughly 80% of which are singletons. Germline V gives CDR1 SEHNR, CDR2 FQNEAQ (reference sequence). The CDR3 sequence is 14 residues long. Remarks on this clone: Its antigen remains unidentified. Its ends do not fully match the called genes, so a read error is possible.

Notes on the study in general: Presence/absence analyses treated sequencing depth as roughly uniform across donors. Later analysis reportedly placed an Asian-associated ancestry cluster below the roughly 680-donor mean in N-insertions. In all likelihood, a cluster of highly shared sequence variants was a sequencing artifact.

This chain connects TRBV7-9 to TRBJ2-5, with D possibly TRBD1 on 6 matching bases. Source material: PBMCs. The clonotype comes from a man between 50 and 59 years old in good health and CMV-seropositive. The CDR3 DNA reads TGTTCCAGCAGCCCCCGGACAGCTGCCCCTACCCAGTACTTC. Its protein product is CSSSPRTAAPTQYF.